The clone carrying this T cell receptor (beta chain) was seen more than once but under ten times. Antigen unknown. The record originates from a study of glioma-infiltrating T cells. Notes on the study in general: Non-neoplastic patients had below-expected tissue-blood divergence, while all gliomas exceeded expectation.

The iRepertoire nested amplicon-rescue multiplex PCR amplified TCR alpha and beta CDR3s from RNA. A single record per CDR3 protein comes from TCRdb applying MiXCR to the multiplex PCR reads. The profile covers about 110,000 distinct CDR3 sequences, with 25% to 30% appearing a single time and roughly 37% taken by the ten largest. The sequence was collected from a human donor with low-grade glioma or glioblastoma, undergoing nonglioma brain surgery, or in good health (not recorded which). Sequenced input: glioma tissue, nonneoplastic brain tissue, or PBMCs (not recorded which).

The CDR3 nucleotides are TGTGCCAGCAGACAAGTCCCCCCTACGGCGAAGAACTATGGCTACACCTTC. This codes for CASRQVPPTAKNYGYTF. The V and J genes are TRBV12-3 or TRBV12-4 and TRBJ1-2; no definite D call. V was cut by 6 bases and J by 2 bases, with 22 bases left in between. This CDR3 has 17 amino acids.